Listed below are T cell receptor beta chains from one sample, sequenced in a study of early T cells in non-severe SARS-CoV-2 infection. TCRdb processed the 5' RACE reads anew with MiXCR; each CDR3 protein has one entry. The sample contains fewer than 80,000 distinct CDR3 sequences, about 9.4% of which appear only once. Source material: whole blood. The receptor source for this set is an adult who was a healthcare worker with PCR-confirmed SARS-CoV-2 infection or an uninfected control (not recorded which). Each CDR3 is given with its conserved first and last residue. A D gene is named only where the DNA matches it firmly. Not every row has a clone size; where given, it reads once, few, many or a size class.

DNA	CDR3	size	D	V	J
TGCAGTGCGCGAAAGGGACCGAATTACAATCAGCCCCAGCATTTT	CSARKGPNYNQPQHF	many	NA	TRBV20-1	TRBJ1-5
TGCAGCGTTGAAGGTCTTCGCCCCTCCGAGGAAAACATTCAGTACTTC	CSVEGLRPSEENIQYF	few	NA	TRBV29-1	TRBJ2-4
TGTGCCATCAGTGAGAGGGGACAGGTTACAGATACGCAGTATTTT	CAISERGQVTDTQYF	few	TRBD1	TRBV10-3	TRBJ2-3
TGTGCCAGCAGCCCCCTAGGTGACTCTGGAAACACCATATATTTT	CASSPLGDSGNTIYF	NA	NA	TRBV7-2	TRBJ1-3
TGCGCCAGCAGCTTGGGATTGGGCGTCGGGGAGCTGTTTTTT	CASSLGLGVGELFF	few	NA	TRBV5-1	TRBJ2-2
TGTGCCAGCAGCCCTGGACTGCCTGGTGGCACAGATACGCAGTATTTT	CASSPGLPGGTDTQYF	many	NA	TRBV27	TRBJ2-3
TGTGCCAGCAGCCAAGGGGTCTACAATGAGCAGTTCTTC	CASSQGVYNEQFF	NA	NA	TRBV14	TRBJ2-1
TGTGCCACCAGTGATTCACGACTAGCTGGGGCCGGGGAGCTGTTTTTT	CATSDSRLAGAGELFF	many	TRBD2	TRBV24-1	TRBJ2-2
TGTGCCAGCAGCTCCCCAGGCGAGGGGAACTATGGCTACACCTTC	CASSSPGEGNYGYTF	few	NA	TRBV7-9	TRBJ1-2
TGTGCCAGCAGCTTGGGACAGGGTCTAACTGGGGCCAACGTCCTGACTTTC	CASSLGQGLTGANVLTF	many	TRBD1	TRBV7-2	TRBJ2-6
TGCAGTGTACGTCGCGGGGTAAATGAGCAGTTCTTC	CSVRRGVNEQFF	many	NA	TRBV20-1	TRBJ2-1
TGTGCCAGCAGTCCCAGGGTATTTTACTACAATGAGCAGTTCTTC	CASSPRVFYYNEQFF	few	NA	TRBV6-6	TRBJ2-1
TGCGCCAGCAGTCCCGTTTGGGGTGGGGAGCTGTTTTTT	CASSPVWGGELFF	few	NA	TRBV10-2	TRBJ2-2
TGTGCCAGCAGCGTAGAAATGGGGAGGTCGAACACTGAAGCTTTCTTT	CASSVEMGRSNTEAFF	many	NA	TRBV9	TRBJ1-1
TGCAGTGCTAGCCAGAGCTCCTACGAGCAGTACTTC	CSASQSSYEQYF	NA	NA	TRBV20-1	TRBJ2-7
TGCAGCGTTGAAAACAGGGGGAGCTCCTACAATGAGCAGTTCTTC	CSVENRGSSYNEQFF	NA	TRBD1	TRBV29-1	TRBJ2-1
TGTGCCATCAGTGAGGCGGGACAGATCACAGATACGCAGTATTTT	CAISEAGQITDTQYF	NA	NA	TRBV10-3	TRBJ2-3
TGTGCCAGCAGCGTAGCCCCAAATTCGGGCGACTATGGCTACACCTTC	CASSVAPNSGDYGYTF	many	NA	TRBV9	TRBJ1-2
TGCAGCGTTGCCAGGGGCAATGAGCAGTTCTTC	CSVARGNEQFF	NA	NA	TRBV29-1	TRBJ2-1
TGTGCCAGCAGCTTCACCCAACCTCCCTACAATGAGCAGTTCTTC	CASSFTQPPYNEQFF	NA	NA	TRBV7-9	TRBJ2-1
TGCGCCAGCAGTGACCCAACTAGCGGACTTAAAAACCCTACGCAGTATTTT	CASSDPTSGLKNPTQYF	few	TRBD2	TRBV10-1	TRBJ2-3
TGCAGTGCGAGCCAGCAGAGCAATCAGCCCCAGCATTTT	CSASQQSNQPQHF	few	NA	TRBV20-1	TRBJ1-5
TGTGCCAGCAGCTTAGGGAGGACCTACGAGCAGTACTTC	CASSLGRTYEQYF	many	NA	TRBV13	TRBJ2-7
TGTGCCAGCAGCGTAGGACTAGCGGCCTCCTACGAGCAGTACTTC	CASSVGLAASYEQYF	few	TRBD2	TRBV9	TRBJ2-7
TGCAGTGCTAGCCTCACAGATACGCAGTATTTT	CSASLTDTQYF	few	NA	TRBV20-1	TRBJ2-3
TGTGCCAGCTCTCCCCATAAACTAGGGGCTAGCACAGATACGCAGTATTTT	CASSPHKLGASTDTQYF	many	NA	TRBV18	TRBJ2-3
TGTGCCAGCAGCCCGTCCCCCAGGGGAGGCGAGCAGTACTTC	CASSPSPRGGEQYF	NA	NA	TRBV11-2	TRBJ2-7
TGTGCCAGCAGCCAAGCGGGGGATTCCCATGAGCAGTTCTTC	CASSQAGDSHEQFF	NA	NA	TRBV4-2	TRBJ2-1
TGCGCCAGCAGCCAAGATGCAGTGGGATCAGATACGCAGTATTTT	CASSQDAVGSDTQYF	few	NA	TRBV4-3	TRBJ2-3
TGTGCCATCAGTGAGACAGGGGGCGAGTATCAGCCCCAGCATTTT	CAISETGGEYQPQHF	few	TRBD1	TRBV10-3	TRBJ1-5
TGTGCCACCAAATCAGGGGGGGCCTTGGAGCAGTTCTTC	CATKSGGALEQFF	few	NA	TRBV25-1	TRBJ2-1
TGTGCCAGCAGCCCCCCAGCGGGAGCGTCCTACAATGAGCAGTTCTTC	CASSPPAGASYNEQFF	NA	TRBD2	TRBV7-9	TRBJ2-1
TGTGCCAGCAGCTTAATTTCGCAGAACACTGAAGCTTTCTTT	CASSLISQNTEAFF	NA	NA	TRBV7-8	TRBJ1-1
TGTGCCAGCAGTTACGAGTACACTGGTGGCTACACCTTC	CASSYEYTGGYTF	few	NA	TRBV6-5	TRBJ1-2
TGTGCCAGCAGTTTAGCGGGGGAGCAGTACTTC	CASSLAGEQYF	many	NA	TRBV12-3/TRBV12-4	TRBJ2-7
TGTGCCAGCAGCTTAATGGGGAACACTGAAGCTTTCTTT	CASSLMGNTEAFF	many	NA	TRBV7-9	TRBJ1-1
TGCAGTGCTGGACAGGGACCCTACGAGCAGTACTTC	CSAGQGPYEQYF	NA	TRBD1	TRBV20-1	TRBJ2-7
TGTGCCAGCAGCTCCGGGACAGGGGGCAACATTCAGTACTTC	CASSSGTGGNIQYF	many	TRBD1	TRBV7-2	TRBJ2-4
TGTGCCAGCAGTCCCGGGACCCTCGGGGAGACCCAGTACTTC	CASSPGTLGETQYF	few	NA	TRBV6-2/TRBV6-3	TRBJ2-5